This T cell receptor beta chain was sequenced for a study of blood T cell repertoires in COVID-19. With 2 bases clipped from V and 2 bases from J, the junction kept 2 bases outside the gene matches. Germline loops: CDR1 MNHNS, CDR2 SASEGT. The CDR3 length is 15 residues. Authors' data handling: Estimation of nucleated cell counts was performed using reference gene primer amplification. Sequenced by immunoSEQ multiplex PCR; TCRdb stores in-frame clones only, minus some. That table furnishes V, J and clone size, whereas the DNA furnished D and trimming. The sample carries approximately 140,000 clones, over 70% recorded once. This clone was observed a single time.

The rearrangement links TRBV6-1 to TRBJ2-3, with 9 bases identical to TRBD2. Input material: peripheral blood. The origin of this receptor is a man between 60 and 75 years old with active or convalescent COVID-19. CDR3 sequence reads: CASSELAGDTDTQYF. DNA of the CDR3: TGTGCCAGCAGTGAATTAGCGGGGGACACAGATACGCAGTATTTT.